This TCR beta chain was observed in a study of T cells in Graves' hyperthyroidism and ophthalmopathy. Study summary: Initial diagnosis, before any treatment, was when peripheral blood was collected.

For Graves' hyperthyroidism to be stable, ophthalmopathy could not progress within 18 months. The CDR3 loop spans 15 amino acids. Germline CDR1 LNHDA, CDR2 SQIVND (reference sequence). V was shortened by 8 bases and J by 2 bases, with 15 bases between the two germline ends. To note about this clonotype: Its matching antigen is unknown.

RNA transcripts served as the template for amplifying TCR beta CDR3 regions. Researchers ran a first-round RT-PCR on the TCR CDR3 using the HTBI primer set. TCRdb reanalysed the multiplex PCR reads using MiXCR and keeps one entry per CDR3 protein. This sample has about 550,000 distinct CDR3 sequences, with about a fifth found just once. Study-level points and caveats: In validation, the model predicted ophthalmopathy. These predictions came a median about 6.5 months before onset. Blood also contained most expanded thyroid clonotypes above 0.001.

This sequence was found in a young man with Graves' hyperthyroidism. The sequenced sample was blood. The chain is built from TRBV19 and TRBJ2-2; D perhaps matches TRBD1 (6 bases). This chain's CDR3 is CASREWGTNTGELFF. The CDR3, as DNA: TGTGCCAGTCGCGAATGGGGGACAAACACCGGGGAGCTGTTTTTT.